The 5 T cell receptor beta chains listed next were all sequenced from one sample in a study of shared T cell receptors in the human thymus. TCRdb's table, derived via immunoSEQ multiplex PCR, lists solely in-frame clones and lacks some. The data show almost 550,000 clones, about four fifths seen once. The same sample was also used in a study of human thymus T cells.

The sample consisted of thymocytes. All receptors derive from a boy younger than two with a congenital heart defect.

V usage is TRBV7-2 and J usage is TRBJ2-3, with a tentative D call TRBD1 (6 bases). V was clipped by 4 bases and J by 2 bases, with 22 bases between them. Looked up from germline, CDR1 is SGHTA and CDR2 is FQGNSA. The CDR3 consists of 18 residues. The DNA for the CDR3 is TGTGCCAGCAGCTGGGAATCGGACAGCCCTAACCCCACAGATACGCAGTATTTT. Its translation: CASSWESDSPNPTDTQYF.

This clone was seen more than once but under ten times. The V call is TRBV29-1, the J call TRBJ1-2; TRBD1 matches at 11 bases. V lost 6 bases and J lost 6; bases outside the gene matches: 9. CDR3 size: 14 residues. Germline V lookup: CDR1 SQVTM, CDR2 ANQGSEA. Here the CDR3 DNA reads TGCAGCGTCGGGGGAGAGGACAGGGGGCATGGCTACACCTTC. This gives the protein CSVGGEDRGHGYTF. Looking up the rest from reference TRBV29-1 and TRBJ1-2 gives the full variable domain: SAVISQKPSRDICQRGTSLTIQCQVDSQVTMMFWYRQQPGQSLTLIATANQGSEATYESGFVIDKFPISRPNLTFSTLTVSNMSPEDSSIYLCSVGGEDRGHGYTFGSGTRLTVV.

The genes are TRBV4-3 and TRBJ1-5; 7 bases line up with TRBD1. Germline-derived CDR1 and CDR2 are LGHNA and YSLEER. V shed 1 base, J shed 5 bases, and the junction held 5 bases outside the gene matches. The CDR3 consists of 15 residues. CDR3 sequence reads: CASSQGQGIDQPQHF. DNA for the CDR3: TGCGCCAGCAGCCAAGGACAGGGAATCGATCAGCCCCAGCATTTT.

The chain joins TRBV7-2 to TRBJ1-2; possible D gene TRBD1, 5 bases. V gave up 5 bases and J gave up 7 bases, with 23 bases separating them. There are 16 residues in the CDR3. CDR1 is SGHTA and CDR2 is FQGNSA in the germline V gene. CDR3 in amino acids: CASSPTGLRGLSGYTF. The CDR3 DNA reads TGTGCCAGCAGCCCGACGGGGCTTCGGGGGTTGAGTGGCTACACCTTC.

This chain joins TRBV14 and TRBJ2-5, with TRBD2 matching 10 bases. The length of the CDR3 is 15 residues. V lost 4 bases, J lost 4 bases, and 6 bases stayed unmatched. Germline CDR1 and CDR2: SGHDN and FVKESK. DNA of the CDR3: TGTGCCAGCAGCCCCAGCGGGAGGGCCGTAGAGACCCAGTACTTC. Protein product: CASSPSGRAVETQYF.